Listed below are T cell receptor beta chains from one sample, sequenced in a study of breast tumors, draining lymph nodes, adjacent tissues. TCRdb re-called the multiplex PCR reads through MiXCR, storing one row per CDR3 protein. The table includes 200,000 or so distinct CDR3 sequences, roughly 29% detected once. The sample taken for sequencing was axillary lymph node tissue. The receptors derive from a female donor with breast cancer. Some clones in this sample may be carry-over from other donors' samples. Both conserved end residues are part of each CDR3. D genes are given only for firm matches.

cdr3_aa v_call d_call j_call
CSATSGGWSSEQYF TRBV20-1 TRBD2 TRBJ2-7
CASRGVERRDTQYF TRBV6-6 . TRBJ2-3
CASSLVEGAANEQFF TRBV7-9 . TRBJ2-1
CATSRDLGGAEEKLFF TRBV15 TRBD1 TRBJ1-4
CASSVRSSCEQYF TRBV2 . TRBJ2-7
CASSPSRTSGDGETQYF TRBV18 TRBD2 TRBJ2-5
CASSVRGAGNTIYF TRBV2 . TRBJ1-3
CASRYQPTDTQYF TRBV19 . TRBJ2-3
CATSGRGGGTTDTQYF TRBV15 TRBD2 TRBJ2-3
CASSPGTGKGTYNSPLHF TRBV7-2 TRBD1 TRBJ1-6
CASSQRAGASTDTQYF TRBV6-1 . TRBJ2-3
CASSRAAKTIQYF TRBV13 . TRBJ2-4
CASSIHTGVARNTIYF TRBV5-1 TRBD1 TRBJ1-3
CAISDRMNQPQHF TRBV10-3 . TRBJ1-5
CASTIGSPGELFF TRBV19 . TRBJ2-2
CASGLSMAPGELFF TRBV5-4 . TRBJ2-2
CASSERGVLMAFF TRBV12-3/TRBV12-4 . TRBJ1-1
CATSGYERDQETQYF TRBV24-1 . TRBJ2-5
CASSSLTSTDTQYF TRBV28 . TRBJ2-3
CNARRQSNTAELFF TRBV20-1 . TRBJ2-2
CASSVLAGAHEQFF TRBV9 TRBD2 TRBJ2-1
CAISTGGSSTDTQYF TRBV10-3 . TRBJ2-3
CSARALAGVVHEQYF TRBV20-1 TRBD2 TRBJ2-7
CASSLGGQGYNEQFF TRBV5-4 TRBD1 TRBJ2-1
CASSHSGTGGNEQFF TRBV6-6 TRBD1 TRBJ2-1
CASSPAGNTEAFF TRBV9 . TRBJ1-1
CAWSVRVTGESNKQFF TRBV30 TRBD1 TRBJ2-1
CASSPTSGVYNERFF TRBV11-3 TRBD2 TRBJ2-1
CASSYSGWREGNTIYF TRBV6-5 . TRBJ1-3
CASSSYRDDQPQHF TRBV18 . TRBJ1-5
CSARDPQGFSDEQYF TRBV20-1 . TRBJ2-7
CASSPHSGPTDTQYF TRBV3-1 . TRBJ2-3
CASSDSSGLTSSYNSPLHF TRBV2 . TRBJ1-6
CASSPLGGGLQETQYF TRBV19 TRBD2 TRBJ2-5
CACSARDLYNSPLHF TRBV2 . TRBJ1-6
CASSLLTANYGYTF TRBV5-8 . TRBJ1-2
CASSPWSGRKGEQFF TRBV12-3/TRBV12-4 TRBD2 TRBJ2-1
CASSLDSIYGYTF TRBV5-1 . TRBJ1-2
CASSYDGLNSPLHF TRBV6-5 . TRBJ1-6
CATSDLQFGSSDTQYF TRBV24-1 . TRBJ2-3
CASSIGVADTQYF TRBV19 . TRBJ2-3
CASSYPTGGQETQYF TRBV6-6 TRBD1 TRBJ2-5
CASREVGQGAGEAFF TRBV12-3/TRBV12-4 TRBD1 TRBJ1-1
CASSGWGNNQPQHF TRBV25-1 . TRBJ1-5
CASSILGLAGYQETQPF TRBV19 . TRBJ1-5
CASSQGGAGNQPQHF TRBV4-1 . TRBJ1-5
CASSLETEAFF TRBV13 . TRBJ1-1
CASSQVPKSDEAFF TRBV14 . TRBJ1-1
CASSIRELGGYAF TRBV19 . TRBJ1-2
CSARATRRGLHEQFF TRBV20-1 . TRBJ2-1
CASSPRTGPDTQYF TRBV7-2 TRBD1 TRBJ2-3
CASSLDSSNSPLHF TRBV5-1 . TRBJ1-6
CASSYRPPGQGQETQYF TRBV7-6 TRBD1 TRBJ2-5
CASSESNLRRGGFDYGYTF TRBV10-1 . TRBJ1-2
CASSAGQGTSGYTF TRBV18 TRBD1 TRBJ1-2
CASTFSDTQYF TRBV5-1 . TRBJ2-3
CASSLATQGELFF TRBV7-8 . TRBJ2-2
CAWSAPQTGRYEQYF TRBV30 TRBD1 TRBJ2-7
CASSYEQTQHF TRBV6-1 . TRBJ1-5